This T cell receptor beta chain was profiled in a study of blood T cell repertoires in COVID-19. Study summary: COVID-19 samples, acute and convalescent, were from the United States, Italy and Spain. The cDNA or gDNA used as material had been derived from T cells, B-cell-depleted T cells, or PBMCs.

In the source study's methods: Scientists estimated how many nucleated cells there were by amplifying reference gene primers. Some clones are missing from TCRdb's copy, which holds only in-frame ones; the method was immunoSEQ multiplex PCR. V and J calls and clone size follow that table, whereas D and trimming were derived from the DNA. The sample has 55,000 to 65,000 clones, 91% seen once; the top ten hold 8.6%. J was trimmed by 6 bases and V by 3 bases; bases with no gene match: 4. This CDR3 contains 15 residues. Germline V gives CDR1 SEHNR, CDR2 FQNEAQ (reference sequence). The receptor's source is a human donor in a cohort sampled during active COVID-19. This sequence joins TRBV7-9 and TRBJ2-7; 14 bases line up with TRBD2. Sequencing was done on a sample of peripheral blood. CDR3 bases: TGTGCCAGCAGCTTGGGGACTAGCGGGGGCCTCGAGCAGTACTTC. It encodes CASSLGTSGGLEQYF. The full variable domain, completed using reference TRBV7-9 and TRBJ2-7, is DTGVSQNPRHKITKRGQNVTFRCDPISEHNRLYWYRQTLGQGPEFLTYFQNEAQLEKSRLLSDRFSAERPKGSFSTLEIQRTEQGDSAMYLCASSLGTSGGLEQYFGPGTRLTVT.